This T cell receptor beta chain stems from a study of T cells after yellow fever vaccination (dated by TCRdb to the late 2010s). Study-wide context: Libraries from fractions with low cell numbers were prepared with the SMART-Seq v4 Ultra Low Input RNA kit. Bulk TCR alpha and beta repertoires were sequenced longitudinally to track T-cell clones before and after primary and booster YFV17D yellow fever vaccination. The cohort comprised two healthy male donors, one aged 18 to 29 and one aged 30 to 39 years. Blood was drawn at multiple timepoints before and after primary and secondary immunization, with bulk PBMC replicates and cell subsets isolated. The study at large found these results: A small fraction of clonotypes appeared in both the CD4 and CD8 compartments, likely as a result of convergent recombination. Only a couple of donors were included in the study, so the extent to which the findings can be generalized is limited. Most clones expanded after primary vaccination (approximately 97% of CD4 and 88% of CD8) were re-detected after the booster, suggesting that broad memory maintenance occurred. FACS-sorted repertoires could contain abundant contaminating clonotypes from the bulk population, so computational filtering was required. Compared with the primary T-cell response, the secondary T-cell response was faster but weaker, reaching its peak on day 5 rather than on day 15.

The treatment or condition label, as the study defines it: live attenuated yellow fever vaccine strain. At each blood-draw timepoint, two biological replicates of bulk PBMCs were collected. A standard Ficoll-Paque protocol was used to isolate PBMCs from peripheral blood. RNA was extracted with TriZol from bulk PBMCs, CD4 and CD8 fractions, and dextramer-positive and dextramer-negative fractions. Regarding this clonotype: Its binding antigen is unknown. One junction end disagrees with the germline gene, perhaps due to a read error.

The CDR3, from cysteine to phenylalanine, totals 14 residues. Solely the CDR3 DNA is kept, with 42 bases framed from the first base. TCR cDNA was synthesized by 5'RACE template switching, which introduced a universal primer site and unique molecular identifiers. cDNA synthesis was primed from both the TCR alpha and TCR beta constant segments. Library amplification used two PCR steps, and the second PCR step added sample barcodes and sequencing adapters. Sequencing of libraries was done on Illumina HiSeq 2500 (2x100 bp) or NovaSeq (2x150 bp). As for the original processing: Reads were demultiplexed and collapsed into UMI consensus sequences with MIGEC, and V(D)J alignment was performed with MiXCR. Clonotypes responding to the vaccine were identified with edgeR on replicate PBMC samples, with the criteria of FDR below 0.01 and a log2 fold change above 5 up to day 15. Each bulk clonotype received a CD4 or CD8 identity based on whether the sequenced CD4 or CD8 repertoire contained that clonotype at higher abundance. The raw public data were reprocessed by TCRdb itself: fastp quality trimming at Q25, MiXCR clonotype calling, in-frame beta chains only. A single entry per CDR3 protein holds the most common genes and DNA from its merged rows. What appears here as the V and J calls and clone size reflects TCRdb's work, not the paper's. This sample is represented by about 340,000 distinct CDR3 sequences; about 8.7% of them were singletons. The ten largest make up roughly 18% of the sample.

The specimen was PBMCs, collected on the day of the first yellow fever vaccination. The clonotype originates from a man aged 18 to 29 who received the YFV17D yellow fever vaccine. This sequence uses TRBV12-3 or TRBV12-4 and TRBJ2-2; TRBD2 is perhaps the D gene, given 5 matching bases. The CDR3 region: CASSSYPKTGELLF. The nucleotides are TGTGCCAGCAGTTCATACCCCAAAACCGGGGAGCTGTTATTT.